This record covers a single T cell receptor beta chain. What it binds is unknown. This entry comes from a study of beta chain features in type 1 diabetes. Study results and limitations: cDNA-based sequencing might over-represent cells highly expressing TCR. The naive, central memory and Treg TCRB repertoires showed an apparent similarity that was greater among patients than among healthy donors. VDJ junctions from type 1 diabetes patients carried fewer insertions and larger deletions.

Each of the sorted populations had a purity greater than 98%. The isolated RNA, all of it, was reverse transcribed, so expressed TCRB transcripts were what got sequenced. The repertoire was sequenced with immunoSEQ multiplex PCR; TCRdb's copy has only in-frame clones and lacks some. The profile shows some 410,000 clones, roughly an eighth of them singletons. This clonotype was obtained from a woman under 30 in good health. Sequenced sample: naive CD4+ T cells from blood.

This CDR3 reads CASSSNGGLSYNEQFF. CDR3 bases: TGTGCCAGCAGCTCGAACGGCGGCCTCTCCTACAATGAGCAGTTCTTC. The V and J genes are TRBV7-2 and TRBJ2-1; no definite D call. In germline, CDR1 is SGHTA, CDR2 FQGNSA. The CDR3 length is 16 residues. Trimming took 4 bases from V and 0 from J, leaving 13 bases between them. Filled out from reference TRBV7-2 and TRBJ2-1, the complete variable domain reads GAGVSQSPSNKVTEKGKDVELRCDPISGHTALYWYRQSLGQGLEFLIYFQGNSAPDKSGLPSDRFSAERTGGSVSTLTIQRTQQEDSAVYLCASSSNGGLSYNEQFFGPGTRLTVL.